This T cell receptor beta chain was captured by sequencing in a study of technical replicates of blood from several donors. The CDR3 has 14 residues. V lost 8 bases and J 4 bases, leaving 15 bases between the germline ends. CDR1 and CDR2 (germline): LGHNA, YSLEER. Here immunoSEQ multiplex PCR was the method, and the copy in TCRdb shows in-frame clones only, minus some. This table has about 100,000 clones, approximately 95% appearing once. The TCR was taken from a human donor in good health. What was sequenced was T cells isolated from PBMCs. This chain connects TRBV4-3 to TRBJ1-3; the D gene is possibly TRBD1 (5 bases). The CDR3 reads CASGGLPEGNTIYF. The CDR3 DNA sequence: TGCGCCAGCGGGGGACTACCAGAAGGAAACACCATATATTTT.